The entry that follows covers one T cell receptor (beta chain) sequence. The target antigen is unknown. TCRdb re-called the RT-PCR reads through MiXCR, storing one row per CDR3 protein. The repertoire holds approximately 300,000 distinct CDR3 sequences, with 20% to 25% as singletons. This record comes from a study of response to subunit inactivated influenza vaccine. Study-wide results and caveats: It was the authors' suggestion that each seasonal influenza vaccination recruits few new T cells.

Sequenced here: PBMCs from blood, sampled less than 22 months after vaccination. The clonotype originates from a man between 50 and 69 years old who received an inactivated influenza vaccine.

The CDR3 loop reads CASSQDPGLADHTGNEQFF. Here the CDR3 DNA reads TGCGCCAGCAGCCAAGATCCCGGATTAGCGGACCACACGGGCAATGAGCAGTTCTTC. The rearrangement links TRBV4-3 to TRBJ2-1, with a possible D match to TRBD2 (6 bases). V was cut by 0 bases and J by 6 bases, with 24 bases left in between. The CDR3 totals 19 residues. Germline V gene lookup returns CDR1 LGHNA and CDR2 YSLEER.